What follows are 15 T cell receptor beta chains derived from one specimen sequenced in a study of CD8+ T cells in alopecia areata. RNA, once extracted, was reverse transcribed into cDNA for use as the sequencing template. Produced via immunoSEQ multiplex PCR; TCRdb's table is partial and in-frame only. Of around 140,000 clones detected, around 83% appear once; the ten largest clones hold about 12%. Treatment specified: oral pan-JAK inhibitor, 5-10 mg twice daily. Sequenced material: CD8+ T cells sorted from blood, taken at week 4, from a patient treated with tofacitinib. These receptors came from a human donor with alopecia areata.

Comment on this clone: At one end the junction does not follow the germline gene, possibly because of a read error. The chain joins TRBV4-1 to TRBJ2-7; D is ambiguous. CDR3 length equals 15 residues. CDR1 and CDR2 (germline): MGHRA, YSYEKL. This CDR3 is CASSQAVDSSYEQYF. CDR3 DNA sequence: TGTGCCAGCAGCCAAGCAGTAGACTCCTCCTACGAGCAGTACTTC.

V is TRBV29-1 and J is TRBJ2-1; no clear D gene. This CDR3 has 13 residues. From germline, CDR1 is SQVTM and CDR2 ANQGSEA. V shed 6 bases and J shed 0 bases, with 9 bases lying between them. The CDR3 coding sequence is TGCAGCGTCGACGCGAGCTCCTACAATGAGCAGTTCTTC. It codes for CSVDASSYNEQFF.

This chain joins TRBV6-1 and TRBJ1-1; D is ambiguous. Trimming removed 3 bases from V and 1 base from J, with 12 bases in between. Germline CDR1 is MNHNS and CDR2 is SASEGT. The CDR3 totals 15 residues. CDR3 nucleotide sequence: TGTGCCAGCAGTGACCTAGATGGGAGGAACACTGAAGCTTTCTTT. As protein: CASSDLDGRNTEAFF.

CDR3 DNA sequence: TGTGCCAGCAGCCAAGAGACAGCTAGCGGGGACCCCACAGATACGCAGTATTTT. This encodes CASSQETASGDPTDTQYF. The chain links TRBV14 to TRBJ2-3; the match to TRBD2 covers 9 bases. CDR1 and CDR2 from the germline V gene are SGHDN and FVKESK. This CDR3 has 18 residues. The ends lost 0 bases at V and 2 bases at J; junction bases unmatched: 9.

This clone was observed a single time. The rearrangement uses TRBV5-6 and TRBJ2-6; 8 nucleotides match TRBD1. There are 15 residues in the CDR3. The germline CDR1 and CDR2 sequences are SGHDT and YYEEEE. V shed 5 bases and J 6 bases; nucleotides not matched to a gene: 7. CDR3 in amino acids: CASSGETGVANVLTF. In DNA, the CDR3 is TGTGCCAGCAGTGGTGAGACAGGGGTGGCCAACGTCCTGACTTTC.

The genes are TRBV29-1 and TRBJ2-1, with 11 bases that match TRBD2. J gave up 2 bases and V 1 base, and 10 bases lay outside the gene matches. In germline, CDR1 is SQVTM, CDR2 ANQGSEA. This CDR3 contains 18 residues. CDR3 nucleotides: TGCAGCGTTGAAGTAACTAGCGGGAGACATGCAGCCTACAATGAGCAGTTCTTC. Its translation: CSVEVTSGRHAAYNEQFF.

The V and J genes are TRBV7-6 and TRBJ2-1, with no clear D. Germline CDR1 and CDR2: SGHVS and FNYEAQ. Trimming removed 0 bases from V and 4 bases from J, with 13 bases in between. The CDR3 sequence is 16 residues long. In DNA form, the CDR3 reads TGTGCCAGCAGCTTAGCCGGTCAGTCGTTTTACAATGAGCAGTTCTTC. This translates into CASSLAGQSFYNEQFF.

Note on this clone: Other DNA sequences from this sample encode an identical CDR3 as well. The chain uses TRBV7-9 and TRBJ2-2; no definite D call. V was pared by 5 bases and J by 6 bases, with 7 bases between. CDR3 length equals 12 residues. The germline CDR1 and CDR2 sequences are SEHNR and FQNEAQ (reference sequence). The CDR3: CASSPTSGELFF. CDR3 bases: TGTGCCAGCAGCCCAACTTCCGGGGAGCTGTTTTTT. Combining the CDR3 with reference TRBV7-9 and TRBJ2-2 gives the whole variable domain DTGVSQNPRHKITKRGQNVTFRCDPISEHNRLYWYRQTLGQGPEFLTYFQNEAQLEKSRLLSDRFSAERPKGSFSTLEIQRTEQGDSAMYLCASSPTSGELFFGEGSRLTVL.

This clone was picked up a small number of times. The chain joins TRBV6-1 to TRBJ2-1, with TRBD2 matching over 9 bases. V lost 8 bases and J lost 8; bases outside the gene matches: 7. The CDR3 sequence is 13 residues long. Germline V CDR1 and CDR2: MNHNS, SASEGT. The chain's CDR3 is CASDRGGADEQFF. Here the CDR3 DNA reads TGTGCCAGCGATCGCGGGGGGGCGGATGAGCAGTTCTTC.

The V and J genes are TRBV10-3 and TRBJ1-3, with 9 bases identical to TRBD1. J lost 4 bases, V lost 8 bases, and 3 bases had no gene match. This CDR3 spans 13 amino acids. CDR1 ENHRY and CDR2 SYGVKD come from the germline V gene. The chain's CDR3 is CAIGQGLGNTIYF. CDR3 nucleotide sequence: TGTGCCATCGGACAGGGGTTGGGAAACACCATATATTTT.

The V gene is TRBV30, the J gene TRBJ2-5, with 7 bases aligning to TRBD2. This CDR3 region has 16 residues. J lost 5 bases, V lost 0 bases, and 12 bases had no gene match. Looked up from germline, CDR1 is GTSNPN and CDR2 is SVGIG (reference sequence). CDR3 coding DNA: TGTGCCTGGAGTGTACCGTTGCGGGAGTGGGTGGAGACCCAGTACTTC. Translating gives CAWSVPLREWVETQYF.

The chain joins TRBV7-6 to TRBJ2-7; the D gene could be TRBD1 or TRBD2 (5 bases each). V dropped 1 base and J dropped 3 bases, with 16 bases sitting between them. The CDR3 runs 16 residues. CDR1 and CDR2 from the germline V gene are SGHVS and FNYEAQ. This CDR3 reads CASSLDHGAGSYEQYF. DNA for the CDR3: TGTGCCAGCAGCTTAGATCACGGTGCAGGGAGCTACGAGCAGTACTTC.

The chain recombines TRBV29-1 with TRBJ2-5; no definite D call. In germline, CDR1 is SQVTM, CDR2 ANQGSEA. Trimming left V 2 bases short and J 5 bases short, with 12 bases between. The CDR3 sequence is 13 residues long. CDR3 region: CSVELLGRETQYF. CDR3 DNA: TGCAGCGTTGAATTATTGGGCCGGGAGACCCAGTACTTC.

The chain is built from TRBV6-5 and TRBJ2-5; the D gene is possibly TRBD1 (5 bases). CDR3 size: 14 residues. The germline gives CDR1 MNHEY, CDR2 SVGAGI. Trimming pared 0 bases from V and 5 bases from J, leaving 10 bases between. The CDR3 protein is CASSYSLGAETQYF. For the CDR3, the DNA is TGTGCCAGCAGTTACTCTTTAGGGGCCGAGACCCAGTACTTC.

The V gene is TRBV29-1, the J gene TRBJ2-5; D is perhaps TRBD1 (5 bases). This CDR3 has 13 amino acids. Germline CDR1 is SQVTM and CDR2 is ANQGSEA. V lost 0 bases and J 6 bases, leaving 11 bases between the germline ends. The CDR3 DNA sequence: TGCAGCGTTGAAGATCTCCAGGGAAAGACCCAGTACTTC. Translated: CSVEDLQGKTQYF.